A selection of T cell receptor beta chains follows, all from one sample in a study of OX40 agonist ivuxolimab in advanced cancers. Repertoires were generated with immunoSEQ multiplex PCR, while TCRdb's copy carries only in-frame clones and drops some. The profile covers about 90,000 clones, with about nine tenths appearing a single time and 6% to 7.5% taken by the ten largest. Sequenced here: CD4+ or CD8+ T cells sorted from blood, sampled in a trial of the OX40 agonist ivuxolimab. All receptors come from an adult with an advanced solid tumor such as melanoma, head and neck, liver or kidney cancer. Both conserved end residues are part of each CDR3. A D gene is named only where the DNA matches it firmly. For some rows the clone size is stated as once, few or many, or as a class when expanded; others skip it.

J gene,clone size,D gene,V gene,CDR3 DNA,CDR3 protein
TRBJ1-2,-,-,TRBV11-2,TGTGCCAGCAGCTTAGTTATGGCGAACTATGGCTACACCTTC,CASSLVMANYGYTF
TRBJ2-4,-,TRBD1,TRBV2,TGTGCCAGCCCTACAGGGGACGGTATCATTCAGTACTTC,CASPTGDGIIQYF
TRBJ2-7,few,-,TRBV6-1,TGTGCCAGCAACCGAATTGTGAGCTACGAGCAGTACTTC,CASNRIVSYEQYF
TRBJ2-7,-,TRBD1,TRBV5-6,TGTGCCAGCAGCTTGGTGACAGGGGGCCGCTACGAGCAGTACTTC,CASSLVTGGRYEQYF
TRBJ2-1,-,-,TRBV6-5,TGTGCCAGCAGTTCTTCAGGGACGGATTACAATGAGCAGTTCTTC,CASSSSGTDYNEQFF
TRBJ2-3,-,TRBD2,TRBV5-1,TGCGCCAGCAGCTTGGAGGTGCGCCCTAGCGGGAGTGATACGCAGTATTTT,CASSLEVRPSGSDTQYF
TRBJ2-7,once,-,TRBV19,TGTGCCAGTAGTAAGACCGTAACCTACGAGCAGTACTTC,CASSKTVTYEQYF
TRBJ2-5,-,-,TRBV28,TGTGCCAGCAGCCTCGAAGAGACCCAGTACTTC,CASSLEETQYF
TRBJ2-7,-,-,TRBV6-6,TGTGCCAGCAGTTACTTATCGGGGGGCCACGAGCAGTACTTC,CASSYLSGGHEQYF
TRBJ2-7,-,-,TRBV19,TGTGCCAGTAGTATAGATCCGGCCCTACGGGGCGAGCAGTACTTC,CASSIDPALRGEQYF
TRBJ2-3,-,-,TRBV6-5,TGTGCCAGCAGAAGGGGGTCGGACGGAGATACGCAGTATTTT,CASRRGSDGDTQYF
TRBJ1-4,-,TRBD1,TRBV5-4,TGTGCCAGCAGCTTACCAGGGGGAGTAGGGGAAAAACTGTTTTTT,CASSLPGGVGEKLFF
TRBJ2-7,-,TRBD1,TRBV14,TGTGCCAGCAGCCAAGATCGGGGGACAGGGTTACGCGAGCAGTACTTC,CASSQDRGTGLREQYF
TRBJ2-7,-,-,TRBV21-1,TGTGCCAGCAGCCCAGTCGGGATTTACGAGCAGTACTTC,CASSPVGIYEQYF
TRBJ2-7,once,TRBD1,TRBV5-8,TGTGCCAGCAGCTATGTGTGGGACAGCTCCTACGAGCAGTACTTC,CASSYVWDSSYEQYF
TRBJ2-7,-,-,TRBV11-2,TGTGCCAGCAGCTTAGATCCCGTGGACGAGCAGTACTTC,CASSLDPVDEQYF
TRBJ2-5,-,-,TRBV9,TGTGCCAGCAGCGTAGGGACAGTGAACCAAGAGACCCAGTACTTC,CASSVGTVNQETQYF
TRBJ2-1,-,TRBD2,TRBV5-1,TGCGCCAGCAGCTTGGAACTAGCGGGACTTTACAATGAGCAGTTCTTC,CASSLELAGLYNEQFF
TRBJ2-1,-,-,TRBV9,TGTGCCAGCAGCGTAGGGAGCCATGAGCAGTTCTTC,CASSVGSHEQFF
TRBJ2-7,-,TRBD2,TRBV4-2,TGTGCCAGCAGTTATTCGGGGGGGCCTGTAGTATACGAGCAGTACTTC,CASSYSGGPVVYEQYF
TRBJ2-7,-,-,TRBV5-1,TGCGCCAGCAGCTTCCGGGCAGGGGAAGACGAGCAGTACTTC,CASSFRAGEDEQYF
TRBJ1-2,-,-,TRBV6-5,TGTGCCAGCAGTTATGAAGAGGGGTACTATGGCTACACCTTC,CASSYEEGYYGYTF
TRBJ2-4,-,TRBD2,TRBV2,TGTGCCAGCAGCTTAAAGACTAGCGGGGTAGCCAAAAACATTCAGTACTTC,CASSLKTSGVAKNIQYF
TRBJ1-1,-,-,TRBV5-1,TGCGCCAGCAGCTTTGAGGGGAACACTGAAGCTTTCTTT,CASSFEGNTEAFF
TRBJ1-1,once,-,TRBV19,TGTGCCAGTAGTCCCCGCCGGGCGAACACTGAAGCTTTCTTT,CASSPRRANTEAFF
TRBJ2-7,-,-,TRBV10-3,TGTGCCATCAGTGAGTCGGTTTTGGGCGAGCAGTACTTC,CAISESVLGEQYF
TRBJ1-1,-,-,TRBV4-2,TGTGCCAGCAGCCAGGGTGAGACTGAAGCTTTCTTT,CASSQGETEAFF
TRBJ2-7,-,-,TRBV6-5,TGTGCCAGCAGTTACTCGTACAGGGAGGTGGTCCAGTACTTC,CASSYSYREVVQYF
TRBJ2-1,-,TRBD2,TRBV6-4,TGTGCCAGCAGTGCCCGACCGACTAGCGGGAGCCATGAGCAGTTCTTC,CASSARPTSGSHEQFF
TRBJ1-2,-,TRBD1,TRBV27,TGTGCCAGCAGTTCCCCGGGACAGGGGATAGGTGGCTACACCTTC,CASSSPGQGIGGYTF
TRBJ2-7,-,TRBD2,TRBV4-1,TGCGCCAGCAGCTACGGCGGGGGGTCGAATCTCTACGAGCAGTACTTC,CASSYGGGSNLYEQYF
TRBJ1-5,-,TRBD1,TRBV19,TGTGCCAGTAGCACAGGGGGCGACGGGCAGCCCCAGCATTTT,CASSTGGDGQPQHF
TRBJ2-3,few,TRBD2,TRBV19,TGTGCCACGTCGGGACTAGCGGGAAGGCGGAGCACAGATACGCAGTATTTT,CATSGLAGRRSTDTQYF
TRBJ1-1,-,-,TRBV13,TGTGCCAGCAGCTTAGGAGACACTGAAGCTTTCTTT,CASSLGDTEAFF
TRBJ1-2,-,-,TRBV29-1,TGCAGCGTTGTGACAGCTAACTATGGCTACACCTTC,CSVVTANYGYTF
TRBJ2-5,-,-,TRBV9,TGTGCCAGCAGCGTAACGGGGGCCCAAGAGACCCAGTACTTC,CASSVTGAQETQYF
TRBJ1-5,-,-,TRBV19,TGTGCCAGTAGTATAGATGGGAGGGGCAATCAGCCCCAGCATTTT,CASSIDGRGNQPQHF
TRBJ2-1,-,-,TRBV15,TGTGCCACCAGCAGAGATGTGGAGGTTTTGGATGAGCAGTTCTTC,CATSRDVEVLDEQFF
TRBJ1-1,-,TRBD1,TRBV4-1,TGCGCCAGCAGCCAAGGGACAACAGGGGGCGCCGGGACTGAAGCTTTCTTT,CASSQGTTGGAGTEAFF
TRBJ1-4,-,-,TRBV7-6,TGTGCCAGCAGCGTTGGGCTTAATGAAAAACTGTTTTTT,CASSVGLNEKLFF
TRBJ2-5,-,-,TRBV28,TGTGCCAGCACCTCAGGGGGAGGAGAGACCCAGTACTTC,CASTSGGGETQYF
TRBJ2-7,-,TRBD2,TRBV28,TGTGCCAGCAGTTCCCACCAACTAGCGGGAGCCGATTTC,CASSSHQLAGADF
TRBJ2-7,-,TRBD1,TRBV19,TGTGCCAGTAGTCCCATACAGGGGGCCACCTACGAGCAGTACTTC,CASSPIQGATYEQYF
TRBJ2-5,-,TRBD2,TRBV5-8,TGTGCCAGCAGCTCCTCCGGGACTAGCATTCCGGGAGCGGAGACCCAGTACTTC,CASSSSGTSIPGAETQYF
TRBJ2-7,-,-,TRBV14,TGTGCCAGCAGCCAGTTCCAGGTGTCCTACGAGCAGTACTTC,CASSQFQVSYEQYF
TRBJ2-1,-,-,TRBV30,TGTGCCTGGAGTCAGGCTAGACGCTACAATGAGCAGTTCTTC,CAWSQARRYNEQFF
TRBJ2-7,-,-,TRBV27,TGTGCCAGCTCCCCCCGCGGGGCTATACACGAGCAGTACTTC,CASSPRGAIHEQYF
TRBJ2-7,-,-,TRBV9,TGTGCCAGCAGCGTAGTCGGCGTGCACTACGAGCAGTACTTC,CASSVVGVHYEQYF
TRBJ2-5,-,-,TRBV28,TGTGCCAGCAGGACAGCCCCGGGGACCCAGTACTTC,CASRTAPGTQYF
TRBJ1-2,few,-,TRBV6-1,TGTGCCAGCAGTGAAGAAGGGCCGGGCTACACCTTC,CASSEEGPGYTF
TRBJ1-1,-,-,TRBV12-5,TGTGCTAGTGCCCCTAACCGGGGCTCTGCGGTGACCACTGAAGCTTTCTTT,CASAPNRGSAVTTEAFF